One and the same sample provided the 8 T cell receptor beta chains below, sequenced in a study of beta chain features in type 1 diabetes (dated by TCRdb to 2017 to 2018). The research as a whole found: In all four CD4+ subsets, TCRB CDR3 length was moderately but significantly shorter in type 1 diabetes patients.

The library was made by the immunoSEQ multiplex PCR assay. All of the isolated RNA was reverse transcribed with the High Capacity cDNA Reverse Transcription Kit, so expressed TCRB transcripts were sequenced. In its TCRdb copy, this immuneACCESS table keeps in-frame sequences only and misses some clones. Where compared with another copy, unresolved V genes explain less than half of these, and the others have no known cause. The table for this sample lists 200,000 to 300,000 clones; around 20% of them were counted only once. The ten largest clones represent 0.028% of the sample. These receptors' antigens are unknown. Sequenced: naive CD4+ T cells from blood. The sample's cell subset or site, from its label and the paper: true naive CD4+ T cells. Source of these receptors: a woman aged 40 to 50 with type 1 diabetes.

J is TRBJ2-3 and V is TRBV28, with 9 bases identical to TRBD2. The CDR3 has 14 amino acids. The trim removed 6 bases at V and 0 bases at J, leaving 1 base unmatched. CDR1 and CDR2 (germline): MDHEN, SYDVKM. The CDR3 loop is CASRLAGSTDTQYF. The CDR3 DNA reads as TGTGCCAGCAGACTAGCGGGTAGCACAGATACGCAGTATTTT.

V usage is TRBV5-1 and J usage is TRBJ2-1; TRBD1 matches 9 bases. Trimming took 5 bases from V and 5 from J; bases not matched to a gene: 2. Germline loops: CDR1 SGHRS, CDR2 YFSETQ. The length of the CDR3 is 13 residues. The CDR3 DNA sequence: TGCGCCAGCAGGTGGACAGGGGACAATGAGCAGTTCTTC. Encoded protein: CASRWTGDNEQFF.

With respect to this clone: The same CDR3 arises from other DNA sequences in this sample as well. The DNA for the CDR3 is TGTGCCAGCAGTGGAGATAGTAATGAGCAGTTCTTC. This translates into CASSGDSNEQFF. V is TRBV2 and J is TRBJ2-1; no clear D. The CDR3 sequence is 12 residues long. Trimming took off 4 bases at V and 7 bases at J, with 8 bases between the two ends. The V gene's germline CDR1 is SNHLY and CDR2 FYNNEI.

J is TRBJ2-1 and V is TRBV9, with TRBD2 identical over 7 bases. The germline V gene encodes CDR1 SGDLS and CDR2 YYNGEE. This CDR3 is built from 14 residues. The V gene end was trimmed by 1 base and the J gene end by 8 bases; junction bases not matched to a gene: 6. The CDR3 here is CASSVLAGDYEQFF. DNA for the CDR3: TGTGCCAGCAGCGTACTGGCGGGAGACTATGAGCAGTTCTTC.

The chain links TRBV30 to TRBJ2-5; D is undetermined. V shed 2 bases and J shed 5 bases, with 9 bases lying between them. The CDR3 totals 12 residues. Germline values: CDR1 GTSNPN, CDR2 SVGIG (reference sequence). The DNA for the CDR3 is TGTGCCTGGAGTATTAATGCGGAGACCCAGTACTTC. It encodes CAWSINAETQYF.

The V call is TRBV14, the J call TRBJ2-1; 9 bases are a match to TRBD2. V trimming: 4 bases; J trimming: 3 bases; junction bases outside the gene matches: 7. There are 16 residues in the CDR3. Germline assignment: CDR1 SGHDN and CDR2 FVKESK. The CDR3 loop is CASSLPLAGFYNEQFF. The CDR3 nucleotides read TGTGCCAGCAGCCTTCCCCTAGCGGGGTTCTACAATGAGCAGTTCTTC.

In its sample, this clone was seen a few times. The V and J genes are TRBV4-3 and TRBJ2-5; 9 positions agree with TRBD1. The CDR3 totals 17 residues. Per germline, CDR1 LGHNA and CDR2 YSLEER. V shed 1 base and J 5 bases; nucleotides not matched to a gene: 11. CDR3 nucleotides: TGCGCCAGCAGCCAAGGGGTCACGACAGGGGGGGAGGAGACCCAGTACTTC. Its translation: CASSQGVTTGGEETQYF.

The rearrangement joins TRBV7-2 to TRBJ1-2; D is possibly TRBD1 (6 bases). V was pared by 5 bases and J by 5 bases, with 15 bases between. CDR3 length: 14 residues. Germline loops: CDR1 SGHTA, CDR2 FQGNSA. The CDR3 sequence: CASSPLGQIYGYTF. CDR3 in DNA: TGTGCCAGCAGCCCGTTGGGACAAATTTATGGCTACACCTTC.